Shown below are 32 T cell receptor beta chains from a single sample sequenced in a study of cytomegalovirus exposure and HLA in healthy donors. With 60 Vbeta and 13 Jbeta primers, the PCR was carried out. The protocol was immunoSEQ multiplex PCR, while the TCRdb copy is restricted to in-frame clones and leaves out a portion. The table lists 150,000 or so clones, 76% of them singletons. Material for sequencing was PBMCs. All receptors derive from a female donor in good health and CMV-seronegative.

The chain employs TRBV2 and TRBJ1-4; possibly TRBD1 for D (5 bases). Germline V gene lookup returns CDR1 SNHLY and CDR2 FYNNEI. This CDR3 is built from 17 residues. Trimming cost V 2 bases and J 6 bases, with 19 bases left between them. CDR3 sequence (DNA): TGTGCCAGCAGTGAAATTCTTTGGGGGGGGAAGGATGAAAAACTGTTTTTT. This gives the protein CASSEILWGGKDEKLFF.

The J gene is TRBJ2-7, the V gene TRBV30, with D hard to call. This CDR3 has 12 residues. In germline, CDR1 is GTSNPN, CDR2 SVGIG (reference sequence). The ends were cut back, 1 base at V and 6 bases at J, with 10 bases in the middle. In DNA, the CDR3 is TGTGCCTGGAGTGGTTCGCTCAGCGAGCAGTACTTC. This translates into CAWSGSLSEQYF.

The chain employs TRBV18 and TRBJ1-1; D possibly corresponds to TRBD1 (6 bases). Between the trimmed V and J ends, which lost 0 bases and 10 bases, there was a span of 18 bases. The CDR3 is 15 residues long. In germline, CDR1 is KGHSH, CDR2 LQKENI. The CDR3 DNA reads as TGTGCCAGCTCACCACCGGCAGGGACATACTCGGGAGCTTTCTTT. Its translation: CASSPPAGTYSGAFF.

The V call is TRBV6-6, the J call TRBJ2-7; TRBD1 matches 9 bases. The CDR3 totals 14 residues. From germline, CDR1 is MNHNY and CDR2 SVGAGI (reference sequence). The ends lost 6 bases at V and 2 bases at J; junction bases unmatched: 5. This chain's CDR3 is CASRGQGLTYEQYF. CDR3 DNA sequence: TGTGCCAGCAGGGGACAGGGCCTGACCTACGAGCAGTACTTC.

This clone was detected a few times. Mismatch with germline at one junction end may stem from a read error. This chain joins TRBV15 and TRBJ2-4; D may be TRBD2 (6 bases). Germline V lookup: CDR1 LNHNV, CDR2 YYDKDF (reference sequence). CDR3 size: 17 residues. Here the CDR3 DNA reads TGTGCCACCAGCCGAGAGACGGGGAGCGGGGCCAAAAACATTCAGTACTTC. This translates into CATSRETGSGAKNIQYF.

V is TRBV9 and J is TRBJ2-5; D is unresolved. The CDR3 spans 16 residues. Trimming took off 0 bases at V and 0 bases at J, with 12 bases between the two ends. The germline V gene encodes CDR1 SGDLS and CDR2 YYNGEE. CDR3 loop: CASSVGGLEHQETQYF. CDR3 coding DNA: TGTGCCAGCAGCGTAGGAGGCCTCGAACACCAAGAGACCCAGTACTTC.

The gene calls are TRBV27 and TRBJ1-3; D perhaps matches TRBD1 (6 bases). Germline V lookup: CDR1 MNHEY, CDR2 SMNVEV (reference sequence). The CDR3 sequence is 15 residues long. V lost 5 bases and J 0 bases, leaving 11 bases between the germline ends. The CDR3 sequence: CASSRGGSSGNTIYF. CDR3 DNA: TGTGCCAGCAGTCGGGGGGGCAGCTCTGGAAACACCATATATTTT.

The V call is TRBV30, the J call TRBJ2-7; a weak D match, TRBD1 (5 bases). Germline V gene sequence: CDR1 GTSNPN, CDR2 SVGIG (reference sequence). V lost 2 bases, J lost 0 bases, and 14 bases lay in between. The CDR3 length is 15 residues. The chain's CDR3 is CAWSLDMVSSYEQYF. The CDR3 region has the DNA TGTGCCTGGAGTTTGGACATGGTCAGCTCCTACGAGCAGTACTTC.

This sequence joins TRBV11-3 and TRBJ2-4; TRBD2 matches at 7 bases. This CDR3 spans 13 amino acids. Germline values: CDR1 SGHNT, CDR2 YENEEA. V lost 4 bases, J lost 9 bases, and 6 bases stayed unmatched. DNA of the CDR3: TGTGCCAGCAGCTCCGGGACTATGGGCATTCAGTACTTC. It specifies CASSSGTMGIQYF.

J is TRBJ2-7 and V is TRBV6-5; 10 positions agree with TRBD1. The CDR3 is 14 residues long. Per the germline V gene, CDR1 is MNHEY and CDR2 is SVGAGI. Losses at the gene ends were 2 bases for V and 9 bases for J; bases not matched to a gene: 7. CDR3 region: CASSYDRGRRRQYF. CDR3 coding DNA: TGTGCCAGCAGTTACGACAGGGGGCGCAGAAGGCAGTACTTC.

CDR3 nucleotide sequence: TGTGCCAGCAGTTCCGTCAGTGAAAAACTGTTTTTT. It is translated as CASSSVSEKLFF. This chain joins TRBV27 and TRBJ1-4; no clear D. CDR3 length equals 12 residues. Germline V gene data show CDR1 as MNHEY and CDR2 as SMNVEV (reference sequence). The V end was cut by 4 bases, the J end by 7 bases, with 7 bases between.

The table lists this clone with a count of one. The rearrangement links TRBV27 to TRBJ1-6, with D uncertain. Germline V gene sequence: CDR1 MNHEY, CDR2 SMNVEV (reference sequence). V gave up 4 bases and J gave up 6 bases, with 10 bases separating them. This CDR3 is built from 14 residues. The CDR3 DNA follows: TGTGCCAGCAGTTCGTCCGTTCGTAATTCACCCCTCCACTTT. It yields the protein CASSSSVRNSPLHF.

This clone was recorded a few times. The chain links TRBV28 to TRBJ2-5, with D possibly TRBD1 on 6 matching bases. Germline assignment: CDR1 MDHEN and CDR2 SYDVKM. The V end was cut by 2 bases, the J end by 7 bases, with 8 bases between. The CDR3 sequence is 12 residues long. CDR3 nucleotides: TGTGCCAGCAGTTTAAGGGGGAGGACCCAGTACTTC. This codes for CASSLRGRTQYF.

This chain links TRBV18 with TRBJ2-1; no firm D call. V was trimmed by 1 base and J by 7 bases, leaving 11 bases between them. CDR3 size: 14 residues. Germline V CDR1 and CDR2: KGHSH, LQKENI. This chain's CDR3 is CASSPQSRNNEQFF. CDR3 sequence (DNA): TGTGCCAGCTCACCACAAAGCAGGAATAATGAGCAGTTCTTC.

CDR3 nucleotide sequence: TGTGCCAGCAGCTTAGTGTCAGGGGCTAACTATGGCTACACCTTC. This translates into CASSLVSGANYGYTF. This chain uses TRBV7-8 with TRBJ1-2; tentative D call: TRBD1 (6 bases). The germline V gene has CDR1 SGHVS and CDR2 FQNEAQ. The V and J ends lost 1 base and 0 bases respectively, with 9 bases between them. This CDR3 has 15 residues.

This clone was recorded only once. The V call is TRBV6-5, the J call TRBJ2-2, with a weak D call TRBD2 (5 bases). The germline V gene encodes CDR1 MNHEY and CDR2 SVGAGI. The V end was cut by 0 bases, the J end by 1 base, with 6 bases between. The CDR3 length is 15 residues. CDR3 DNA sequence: TGTGCCAGCAGTTACTCGGGAGTGAACACCGGGGAGCTGTTTTTT. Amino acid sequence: CASSYSGVNTGELFF.

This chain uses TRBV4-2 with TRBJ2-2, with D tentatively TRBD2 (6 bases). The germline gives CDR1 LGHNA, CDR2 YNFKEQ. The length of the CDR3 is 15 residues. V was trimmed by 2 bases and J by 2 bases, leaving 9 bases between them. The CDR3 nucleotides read TGTGCCAGCAGCCAACGGGACTTCAACACCGGGGAGCTGTTTTTT. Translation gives CASSQRDFNTGELFF.

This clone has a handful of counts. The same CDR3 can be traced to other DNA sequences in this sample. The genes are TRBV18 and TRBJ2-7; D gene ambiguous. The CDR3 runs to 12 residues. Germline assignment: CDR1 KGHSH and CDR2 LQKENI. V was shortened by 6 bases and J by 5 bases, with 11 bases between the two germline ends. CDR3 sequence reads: CASSPASDEQYF. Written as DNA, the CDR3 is TGTGCCAGCTCCCCTGCATCGGACGAGCAGTACTTC.

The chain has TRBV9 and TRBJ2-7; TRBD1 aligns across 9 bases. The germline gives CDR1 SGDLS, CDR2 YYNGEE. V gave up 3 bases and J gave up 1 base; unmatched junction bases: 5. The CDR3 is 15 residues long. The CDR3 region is CASSAGTGFSYEQYF. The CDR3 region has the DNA TGTGCCAGCAGCGCCGGGACAGGGTTTTCCTACGAGCAGTACTTC.

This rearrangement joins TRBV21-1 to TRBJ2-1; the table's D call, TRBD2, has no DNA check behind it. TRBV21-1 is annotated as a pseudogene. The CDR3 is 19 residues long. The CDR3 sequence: CASSSPPPSGSGVVNEQFF. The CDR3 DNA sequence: TGTGCCAGCAGCTCTCCGCCACCTAGCGGGAGTGGTGTTGTCAATGAGCAGTTCTTC.

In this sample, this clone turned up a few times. CDR3 loop: CSVTGGYTQYF. The CDR3 DNA follows: TGCAGCGTCACCGGGGGGTATACGCAGTATTTT. The chain joins TRBV29-1 to TRBJ2-3; 7 nucleotides line up with TRBD2. Trimming at V came to 6 bases and at J to 7 bases, leaving 4 bases not matched to a gene. CDR1 is SQVTM and CDR2 is ANQGSEA in the germline V gene. CDR3 size: 11 residues.

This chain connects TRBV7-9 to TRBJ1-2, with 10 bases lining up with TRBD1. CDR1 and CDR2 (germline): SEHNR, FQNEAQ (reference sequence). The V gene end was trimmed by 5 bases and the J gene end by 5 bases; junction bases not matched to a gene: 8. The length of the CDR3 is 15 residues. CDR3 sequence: CASSPKTGGLYGYTF. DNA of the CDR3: TGTGCCAGCAGCCCAAAGACAGGGGGCCTTTATGGCTACACCTTC.

CDR3 sequence (DNA): TGTGCCAGTAGTACTACGAGGGGGACTGAAGCTTTCTTT. Amino acids: CASSTTRGTEAFF. The chain links TRBV19 to TRBJ1-1; TRBD1 is a possible D gene (6 bases). The CDR3 runs to 13 residues. V was cut by 4 bases and J by 5 bases, with 11 bases left in between. CDR1 and CDR2 from the germline V gene are LNHDA and SQIVND (reference sequence).

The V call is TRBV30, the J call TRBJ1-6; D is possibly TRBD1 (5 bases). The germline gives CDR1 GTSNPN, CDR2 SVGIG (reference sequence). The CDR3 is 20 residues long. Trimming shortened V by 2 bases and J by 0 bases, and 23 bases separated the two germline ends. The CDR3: CAWSSITGLRVSSYNSPLHF. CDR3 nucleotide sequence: TGTGCCTGGAGTTCAATAACGGGACTCCGCGTAAGCTCCTATAATTCACCCCTCCACTTT.

The CDR3, as DNA: TGTGCCAGCAGCTTATTTGGGACACGGGACAATACGCAGTATTTT. Amino acid sequence: CASSLFGTRDNTQYF. The chain links TRBV7-2 to TRBJ2-3; perhaps TRBD1 as D (6 bases). The CDR3 has 15 residues. V lost 2 bases and J 7 bases, leaving 16 bases between the germline ends. Germline assignment: CDR1 SGHTA and CDR2 FQGNSA.

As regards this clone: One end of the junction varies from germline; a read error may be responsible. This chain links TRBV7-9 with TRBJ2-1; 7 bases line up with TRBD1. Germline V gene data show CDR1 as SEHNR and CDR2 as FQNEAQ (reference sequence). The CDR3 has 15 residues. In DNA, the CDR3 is TGTGCCAGCAGCTTTACAGGGGCCTCCCACAATGAGCAGTTCTTC. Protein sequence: CASSFTGASHNEQFF.

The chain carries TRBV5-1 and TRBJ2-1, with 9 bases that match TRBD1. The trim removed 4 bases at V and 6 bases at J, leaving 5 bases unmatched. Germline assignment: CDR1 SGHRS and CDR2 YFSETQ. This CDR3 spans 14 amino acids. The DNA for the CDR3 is TGCGCCAGCAGCCCGGACAGGGGTACCAATGAGCAGTTCTTC. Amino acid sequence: CASSPDRGTNEQFF.

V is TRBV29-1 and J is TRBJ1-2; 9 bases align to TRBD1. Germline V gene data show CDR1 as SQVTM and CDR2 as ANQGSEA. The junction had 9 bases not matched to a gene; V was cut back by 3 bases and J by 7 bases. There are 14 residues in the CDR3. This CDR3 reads CSVDRDRVLGGYTF. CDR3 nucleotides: TGCAGCGTTGATCGGGACAGGGTTTTGGGTGGCTACACCTTC. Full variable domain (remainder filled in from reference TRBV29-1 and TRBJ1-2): SAVISQKPSRDICQRGTSLTIQCQVDSQVTMMFWYRQQPGQSLTLIATANQGSEATYESGFVIDKFPISRPNLTFSTLTVSNMSPEDSSIYLCSVDRDRVLGGYTFGSGTRLTVV.

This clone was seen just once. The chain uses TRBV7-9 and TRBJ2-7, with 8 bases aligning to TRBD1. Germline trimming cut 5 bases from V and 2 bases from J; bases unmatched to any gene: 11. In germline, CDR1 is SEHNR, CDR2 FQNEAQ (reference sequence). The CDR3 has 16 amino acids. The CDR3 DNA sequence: TGTGCCAGCAGCCTCAAAACCGGGACAGGACCCTACGAGCAGTACTTC. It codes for CASSLKTGTGPYEQYF.

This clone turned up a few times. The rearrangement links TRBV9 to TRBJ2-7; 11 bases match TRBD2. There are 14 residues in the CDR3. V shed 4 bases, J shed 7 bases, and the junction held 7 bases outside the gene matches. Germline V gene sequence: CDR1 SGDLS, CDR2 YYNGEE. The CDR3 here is CASSLTSGAVEQYF. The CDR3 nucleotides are TGTGCCAGCAGCTTGACTAGCGGGGCTGTTGAGCAGTACTTC.

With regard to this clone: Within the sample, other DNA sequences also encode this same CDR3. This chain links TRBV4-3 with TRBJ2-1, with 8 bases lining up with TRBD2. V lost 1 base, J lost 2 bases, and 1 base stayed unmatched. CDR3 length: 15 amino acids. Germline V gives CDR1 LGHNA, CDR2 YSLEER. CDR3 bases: TGCGCCAGCAGCCAAGGTAGCGGGACCTACAATGAGCAGTTCTTC. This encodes CASSQGSGTYNEQFF.

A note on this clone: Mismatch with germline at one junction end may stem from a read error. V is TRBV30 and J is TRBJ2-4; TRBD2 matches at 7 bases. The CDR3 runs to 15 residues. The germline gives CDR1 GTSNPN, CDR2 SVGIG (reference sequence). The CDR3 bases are TGTGCCTGGAGTGGCGGGGGAGCGGCCAAAAACAGTCAGTACTTC. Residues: CAWSGGGAAKNSQYF.